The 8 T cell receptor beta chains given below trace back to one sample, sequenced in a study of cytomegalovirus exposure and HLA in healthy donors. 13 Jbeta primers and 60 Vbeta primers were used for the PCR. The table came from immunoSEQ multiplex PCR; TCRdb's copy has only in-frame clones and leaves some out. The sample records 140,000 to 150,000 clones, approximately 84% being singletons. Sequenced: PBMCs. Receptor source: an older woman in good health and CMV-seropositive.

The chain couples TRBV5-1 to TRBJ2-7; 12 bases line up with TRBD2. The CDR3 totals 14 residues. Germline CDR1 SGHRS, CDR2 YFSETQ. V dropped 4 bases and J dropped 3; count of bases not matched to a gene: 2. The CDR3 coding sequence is TGCGCCAGCAGCGCGACTAGCGGGGGCTACGAGCAGTACTTC. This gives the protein CASSATSGGYEQYF.

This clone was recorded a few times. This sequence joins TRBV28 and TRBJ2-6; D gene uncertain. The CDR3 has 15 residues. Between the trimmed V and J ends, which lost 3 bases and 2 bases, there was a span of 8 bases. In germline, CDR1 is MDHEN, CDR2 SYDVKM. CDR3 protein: CASSLIGAGANVLTF. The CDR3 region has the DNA TGTGCCAGCAGTTTGATTGGAGCTGGGGCCAACGTCCTGACTTTC. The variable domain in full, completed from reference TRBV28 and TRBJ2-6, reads DVKVTQSSRYLVKRTGEKVFLECVQDMDHENMFWYRQDPGLGLRLIYFSYDVKMKEKGDIPEGYSVSREKKERFSLILESASTNQTSMYLCASSLIGAGANVLTFGAGSRLTVL.

Written as DNA, the CDR3 is TGTGCCAGTAGTATTCAGGGGTTGAAGAACACTGAAGCTTTCTTT. Its protein is CASSIQGLKNTEAFF. The chain links TRBV19 to TRBJ1-1, with D perhaps TRBD1 (6 bases). Germline loops: CDR1 LNHDA, CDR2 SQIVND (reference sequence). The germline V and J ends were trimmed by 3 bases and 1 base, with 12 bases remaining between them. The CDR3 covers 15 residues.

For the CDR3, the DNA is TGTGCCAGCAGTTACGTTACAGGGAGGGGATACAATGAGCAGTTCTTC. This translates into CASSYVTGRGYNEQFF. This chain links TRBV6-5 with TRBJ2-1, with D possibly being TRBD2 (7 bases). Germline V gene sequence: CDR1 MNHEY, CDR2 SVGAGI. V was pared by 2 bases and J by 4 bases, with 15 bases between. This CDR3 contains 16 residues.

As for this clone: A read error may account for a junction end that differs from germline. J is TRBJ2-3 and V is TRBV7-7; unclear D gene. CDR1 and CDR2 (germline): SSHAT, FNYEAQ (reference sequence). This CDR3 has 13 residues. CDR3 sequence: CASSLEEADTQYF. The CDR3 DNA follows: TGTGCTAGCAGCTTGGAAGAGGCAGATACGCAGTATTTT.

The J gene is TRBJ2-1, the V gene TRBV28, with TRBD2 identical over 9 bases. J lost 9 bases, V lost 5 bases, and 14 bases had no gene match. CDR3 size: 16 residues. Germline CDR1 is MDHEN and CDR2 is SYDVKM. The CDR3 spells CASSAGGAGDLLEQFF. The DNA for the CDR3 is TGTGCCAGCAGTGCGGGGGGGGCGGGAGATTTGCTTGAGCAGTTCTTC.

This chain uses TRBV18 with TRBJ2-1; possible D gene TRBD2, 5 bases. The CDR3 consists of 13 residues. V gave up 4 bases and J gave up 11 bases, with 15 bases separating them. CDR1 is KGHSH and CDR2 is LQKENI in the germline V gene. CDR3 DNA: TGTGCCAGCTCACGATCAACTAGTCCCCAGCAGTTCTTC. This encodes CASSRSTSPQQFF. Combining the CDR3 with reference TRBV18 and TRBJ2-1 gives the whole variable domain NAGVMQNPRHLVRRRGQEARLRCSPMKGHSHVYWYRQLPEEGLKFMVYLQKENIIDESGMPKERFSAEFPKEGPSILRIQQVVRGDSAAYFCASSRSTSPQQFFGPGTRLTVL.

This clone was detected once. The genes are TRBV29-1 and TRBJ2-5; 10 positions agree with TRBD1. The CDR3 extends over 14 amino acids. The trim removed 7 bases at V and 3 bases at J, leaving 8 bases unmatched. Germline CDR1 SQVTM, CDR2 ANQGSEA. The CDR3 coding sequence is TGCAGCGCTAACACCGGGACAGGGGAAGAGACCCAGTACTTC. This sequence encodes CSANTGTGEETQYF.